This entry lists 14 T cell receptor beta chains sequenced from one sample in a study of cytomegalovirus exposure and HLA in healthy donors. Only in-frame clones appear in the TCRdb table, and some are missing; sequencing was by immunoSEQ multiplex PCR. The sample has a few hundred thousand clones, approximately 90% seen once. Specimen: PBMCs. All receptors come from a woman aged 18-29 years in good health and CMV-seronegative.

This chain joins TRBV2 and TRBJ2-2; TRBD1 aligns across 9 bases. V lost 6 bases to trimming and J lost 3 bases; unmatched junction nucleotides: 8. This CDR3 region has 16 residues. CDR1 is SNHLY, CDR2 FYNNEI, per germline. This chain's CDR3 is CASSVEQGADTGELFF. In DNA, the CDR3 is TGTGCCAGCAGCGTAGAACAGGGGGCGGACACCGGGGAGCTGTTTTTT.

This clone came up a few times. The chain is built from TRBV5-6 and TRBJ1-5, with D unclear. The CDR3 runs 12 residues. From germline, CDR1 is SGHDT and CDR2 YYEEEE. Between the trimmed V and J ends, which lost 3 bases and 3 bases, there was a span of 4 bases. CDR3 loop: CASSSFNQPQHF. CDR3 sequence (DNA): TGTGCCAGCAGCTCGTTCAATCAGCCCCAGCATTTT.

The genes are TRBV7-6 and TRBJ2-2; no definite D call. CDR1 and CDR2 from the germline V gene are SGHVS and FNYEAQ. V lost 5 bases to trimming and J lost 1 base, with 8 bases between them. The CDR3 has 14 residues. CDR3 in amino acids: CASSPSLNTGELFF. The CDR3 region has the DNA TGTGCCAGCAGCCCCTCTCTGAACACCGGGGAGCTGTTTTTT.

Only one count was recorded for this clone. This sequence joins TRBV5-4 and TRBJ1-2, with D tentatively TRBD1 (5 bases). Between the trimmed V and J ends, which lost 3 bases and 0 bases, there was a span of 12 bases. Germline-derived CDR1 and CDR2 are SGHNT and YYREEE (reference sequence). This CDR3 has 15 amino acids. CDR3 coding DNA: TGTGCCAGCAGCTGGGAGGGGAAGGCTAACTATGGCTACACCTTC. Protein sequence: CASSWEGKANYGYTF.

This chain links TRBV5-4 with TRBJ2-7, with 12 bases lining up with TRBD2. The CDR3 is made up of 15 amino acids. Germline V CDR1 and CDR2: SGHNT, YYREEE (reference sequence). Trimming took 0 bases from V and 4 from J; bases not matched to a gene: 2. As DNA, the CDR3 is TGTGCCAGCAGCTTGGGGACTAGCGGGACGTACGAGCAGTACTTC. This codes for CASSLGTSGTYEQYF.

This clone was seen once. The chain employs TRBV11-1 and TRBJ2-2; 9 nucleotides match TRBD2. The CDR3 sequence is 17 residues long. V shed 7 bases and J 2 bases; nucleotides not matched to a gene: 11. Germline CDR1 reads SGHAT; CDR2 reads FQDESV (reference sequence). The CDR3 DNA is TGTGCCAGCACCAAACTCGAGACTAGCGGAAACACCGGGGAGCTGTTTTTT. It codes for CASTKLETSGNTGELFF.

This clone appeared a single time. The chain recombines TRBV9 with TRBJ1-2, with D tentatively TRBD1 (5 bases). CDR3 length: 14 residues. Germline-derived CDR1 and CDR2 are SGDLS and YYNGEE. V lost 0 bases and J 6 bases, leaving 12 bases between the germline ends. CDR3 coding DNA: TGTGCCAGCAGCGTAGTCTCGGGGGTCCATGGCTACACCTTC. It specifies CASSVVSGVHGYTF.

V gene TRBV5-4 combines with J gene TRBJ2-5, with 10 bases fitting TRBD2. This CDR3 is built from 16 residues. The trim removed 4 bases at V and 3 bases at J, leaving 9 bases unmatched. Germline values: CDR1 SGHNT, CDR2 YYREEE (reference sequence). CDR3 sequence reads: CASSPQTSGSKETQYF. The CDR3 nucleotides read TGTGCCAGCAGCCCCCAGACTAGCGGGTCAAAAGAGACCCAGTACTTC.

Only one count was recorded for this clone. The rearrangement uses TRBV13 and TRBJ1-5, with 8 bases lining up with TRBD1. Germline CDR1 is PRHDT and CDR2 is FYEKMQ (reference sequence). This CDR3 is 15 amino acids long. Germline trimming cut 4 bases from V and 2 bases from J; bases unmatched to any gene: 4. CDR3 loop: CASSSRGLGNQPQHF. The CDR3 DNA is TGTGCCAGCAGCTCCAGGGGGCTGGGCAATCAGCCCCAGCATTTT.

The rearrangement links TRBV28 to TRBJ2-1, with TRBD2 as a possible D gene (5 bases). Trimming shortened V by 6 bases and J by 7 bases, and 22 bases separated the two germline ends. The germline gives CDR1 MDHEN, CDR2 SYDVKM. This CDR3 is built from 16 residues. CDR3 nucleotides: TGTGCCAGCAGCCGCGACCTAGCCCCGACGGTAAATGAGCAGTTCTTC. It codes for CASSRDLAPTVNEQFF.

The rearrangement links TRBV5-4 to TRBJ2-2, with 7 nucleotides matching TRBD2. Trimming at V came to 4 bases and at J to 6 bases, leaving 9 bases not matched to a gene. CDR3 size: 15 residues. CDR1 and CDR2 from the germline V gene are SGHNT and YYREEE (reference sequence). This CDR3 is CASSGTMRESGELFF. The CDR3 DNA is TGTGCCAGCAGCGGCACTATGCGGGAGTCCGGGGAGCTGTTTTTT.

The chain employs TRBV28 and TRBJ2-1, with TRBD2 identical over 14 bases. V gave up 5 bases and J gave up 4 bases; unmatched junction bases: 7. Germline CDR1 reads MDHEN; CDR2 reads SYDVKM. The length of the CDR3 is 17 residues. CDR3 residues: CASSTGTSGRVYNEQFF. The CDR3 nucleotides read TGTGCCAGCAGTACCGGGACTAGCGGGAGAGTATACAATGAGCAGTTCTTC. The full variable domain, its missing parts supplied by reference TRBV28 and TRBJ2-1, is DVKVTQSSRYLVKRTGEKVFLECVQDMDHENMFWYRQDPGLGLRLIYFSYDVKMKEKGDIPEGYSVSREKKERFSLILESASTNQTSMYLCASSTGTSGRVYNEQFFGPGTRLTVL.

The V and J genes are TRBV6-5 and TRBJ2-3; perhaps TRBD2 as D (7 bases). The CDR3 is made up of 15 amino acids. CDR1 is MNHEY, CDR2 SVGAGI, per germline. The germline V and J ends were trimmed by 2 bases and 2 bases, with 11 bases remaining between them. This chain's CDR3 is CASSYGGGYTDTQYF. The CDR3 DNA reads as TGTGCCAGCAGTTACGGGGGGGGCTACACAGATACGCAGTATTTT.

Here the CDR3 reads CASSFLAGEAFF. DNA for the CDR3: TGTGCCAGCAGTTTTTTGGCGGGAGAAGCTTTCTTT. The chain combines TRBV27 with TRBJ1-1; D not certain. This CDR3 has 12 residues. The ends were cut back, 3 bases at V and 8 bases at J, with 10 bases in the middle. Germline V CDR1 and CDR2: MNHEY, SMNVEV (reference sequence).